One TCR beta chain is described in this entry. The data belong to a study of sequential checkpoint blockade in melanoma. This table comes from immunoSEQ multiplex PCR, and its TCRdb copy is limited to in-frame clones, with some not included. The table lists approximately 31,000 clones, 75% to 90% of them singletons, with roughly 23% in the top ten. Treatment: randomized to nivolumab then ipilimumab (arm A) or the reverse (arm B). No patient had prior DNA-damaging chemotherapy. PBMC sorting kept live CD3+CD8+ cells without CD19 or CD56. This CDR3 region has 15 residues. From germline, CDR1 is SGHVS and CDR2 FQNEAQ. Losses at the gene ends were 6 bases for V and 0 bases for J; bases not matched to a gene: 2.

The chain links TRBV7-8 to TRBJ2-3; 11 bases fit TRBD2. This clonotype originated in a human donor with melanoma. Sequenced here: CD8+ T cells sorted from blood (inferred from file names), sampled from a patient given nivolumab and ipilimumab in sequence. CDR3 in amino acids: CASSWTSGSTDTQYF. In DNA form, the CDR3 reads TGTGCCAGCAGTTGGACTAGCGGGAGCACAGATACGCAGTATTTT.